These 29 T cell receptor beta chains came from one sample sequenced in a study of naive and memory T cell subsets. The beta constant-region primer was an equimolar mix of two oligonucleotides covering TRBC1 and TRBC2. Nested alpha and beta constant-region primers with the SP2 primer drove four PCR rounds on ligated cDNA. MiXCR, run by TCRdb on the UMI-ligation and nested PCR reads, gives a single entry per CDR3 protein. The repertoire has around 30,000 distinct CDR3 sequences, about a fifth of them found once; the top ten carry approximately 3.6%. Sequencing input: effector memory CD4+ T cells from blood. Subset: effector memory, CD45RA- CD27-. The receptors derive from a human donor in good health.

Within the sample, this clonotype is medium-sized (0.01 to 0.1%). The chain combines TRBV30 with TRBJ1-1; D is perhaps TRBD1 (5 bases). This CDR3 is 14 amino acids long. Germline lookup yields CDR1 GTSNPN and CDR2 SVGIG (reference sequence). Between the trimmed V and J ends, which lost 1 base and 6 bases, there was a span of 15 bases. The CDR3 protein is CAWSDRRPGPEAFF. In DNA, the CDR3 is TGTGCCTGGAGTGATCGCAGGCCGGGGCCTGAAGCTTTCTTT. Supplemented by reference TRBV30 and TRBJ1-1, the full variable domain reads SQTIHQWPATLVQPVGSPLSLECTVEGTSNPNLYWYRQAAGRGLQLLFYSVGIGQISSEVPQNLSASRPQDRQFILSSKKLLLSDSGFYLCAWSDRRPGPEAFFGQGTRLTVV.

The genes are TRBV28 and TRBJ1-1, with 8 bases identical to TRBD1. There are 15 residues in the CDR3. Per germline, CDR1 MDHEN and CDR2 SYDVKM. The V and J ends lost 8 bases and 2 bases, in that order; junction bases with no gene match: 10. The CDR3 sequence: CASQTPTGANTEAFF. The CDR3 nucleotides read TGTGCCAGCCAGACCCCGACAGGGGCTAACACTGAAGCTTTCTTT.

This clonotype was recorded at least ten times. CDR3 loop: CASSVGGGALQPQHF. The CDR3 DNA follows: TGTGCCAGCAGCGTAGGCGGGGGGGCTCTCCAGCCCCAGCATTTT. J is TRBJ1-5 and V is TRBV9, with a weak D call TRBD1 (6 bases). Germline CDR1 and CDR2: SGDLS and YYNGEE. The CDR3 is made up of 15 amino acids. Trimming shortened V by 0 bases and J by 7 bases, and 14 bases separated the two germline ends.

The CDR3 sequence is CASSLQGVGEKLFF. In DNA form, the CDR3 reads TGTGCCAGCAGTTTACAGGGGGTGGGTGAAAAACTGTTTTTT. The chain joins TRBV27 to TRBJ1-4; TRBD1 aligns across 7 bases. The V and J ends lost 2 bases and 7 bases, in that order; junction bases with no gene match: 4. The germline CDR1 and CDR2 sequences are MNHEY and SMNVEV (reference sequence). This CDR3 has 14 amino acids.

This clonotype occurred a few times. The chain links TRBV28 to TRBJ1-6; D unresolved. This CDR3 has 14 amino acids. Per germline, CDR1 MDHEN and CDR2 SYDVKM. V lost 6 bases, J lost 7 bases, and 13 bases lay in between. The CDR3 DNA is TGTGCCAGCAGACTCACCGCTGGAAATTCACCCCTCCACTTT. Protein sequence: CASRLTAGNSPLHF.

This chain connects TRBV4-2 to TRBJ1-2, with TRBD1 matching over 7 bases. The CDR3 has 14 amino acids. V was pared by 0 bases and J by 8 bases, with 6 bases of the junction left unmatched. Germline loops: CDR1 LGHNA, CDR2 YNFKEQ. CDR3 protein: CASSQDRGSIGYTF. In DNA, the CDR3 is TGTGCCAGCAGCCAAGACAGGGGGTCTATCGGCTACACCTTC.

The J gene is TRBJ1-2, the V gene TRBV5-6; D not resolved. Germline CDR1 SGHDT, CDR2 YYEEEE. The CDR3 contains 13 residues. Deletions cut 4 bases from V and 6 bases from J, with 13 bases between. The CDR3, as DNA: TGTGCCAGCAGCCCCGACGCGAAGGATGGCTACACCTTC. Residues: CASSPDAKDGYTF.

V gene TRBV10-2 combines with J gene TRBJ2-4; no firm D call. The V end lost 5 bases, the J end lost 0 bases, and 14 bases lay between the germline ends. Germline V gene data show CDR1 as WSHSY and CDR2 as SAAADI. This CDR3 is 16 amino acids long. The CDR3 reads CASSSPQEIAKNIQYF. As DNA, the CDR3 is TGCGCCAGCAGTTCACCGCAGGAGATAGCCAAAAACATTCAGTACTTC.

This clonotype is classed as medium-sized. The V gene is TRBV29-1, the J gene TRBJ1-1; 9 bases agree with TRBD1. This CDR3 comprises 13 residues. J lost 4 bases, V lost 6 bases, and 6 bases had no gene match. Per the germline V gene, CDR1 is SQVTM and CDR2 is ANQGSEA. The CDR3, as DNA: TGCAGCGTCAATACAGGGGGCGGCACTGAAGCTTTCTTT. This codes for CSVNTGGGTEAFF.

In this sample, this clonotype turned up many times. This chain uses TRBV6-5 with TRBJ1-4, with D tentatively TRBD1 (6 bases). Germline CDR1 is MNHEY and CDR2 is SVGAGI. The V gene lost 10 bases and the J gene lost 6 bases, with 12 bases spanning the gap. This CDR3 comprises 12 residues. The CDR3 DNA follows: TGTGCCATCAGGGGTCAAGATGAAAAACTGTTTTTT. Translating it yields CAIRGQDEKLFF.

This clonotype was counted only a few times. The chain uses TRBV4-3 and TRBJ1-1, with D perhaps matching TRBD1 (6 bases). The germline CDR1 and CDR2 sequences are LGHNA and YSLEER. Trimming removed 4 bases at V and 1 base at J, with 7 bases between. This CDR3 comprises 13 residues. The CDR3 loop reads CASSRGPNTEAFF. In DNA form, the CDR3 reads TGCGCCAGCAGCCGGGGGCCGAACACTGAAGCTTTCTTT.

This clonotype is labeled as medium-sized (0.01 to 0.1%). This sequence joins TRBV7-9 and TRBJ1-1; D not certain. The CDR3 contains 14 residues. Germline lookup yields CDR1 SEHNR and CDR2 FQNEAQ (reference sequence). V was cut by 4 bases and J by 4 bases, with 13 bases left in between. CDR3 amino acids: CASSSKGISTEAFF. The CDR3 nucleotides are TGTGCCAGCAGCTCCAAGGGCATCAGCACTGAAGCTTTCTTT.

The chain recombines TRBV6-1 with TRBJ2-2, with 13 positions matching TRBD2. CDR3 length equals 17 residues. The germline gives CDR1 MNHNS, CDR2 SASEGT. V trimming: 2 bases; J trimming: 1 base; junction bases outside the gene matches: 1. The CDR3 nucleotides read TGTGCCAGCAGTGAATGGACTAGCGGGAGGAACACCGGGGAGCTGTTTTTT. It is translated as CASSEWTSGRNTGELFF.

The rearrangement uses TRBV6-5 and TRBJ1-2; 8 bases line up with TRBD1. This CDR3 has 13 residues. Germline assignment: CDR1 MNHEY and CDR2 SVGAGI. V lost 6 bases and J lost 8; bases outside the gene matches: 8. The CDR3 protein is CASRQTGAGGYTF. Written as DNA, the CDR3 is TGTGCCAGCAGGCAGACAGGGGCGGGCGGCTACACCTTC.

The genes are TRBV4-3 and TRBJ1-6; no definite D call. This CDR3 has 14 amino acids. Germline CDR1 LGHNA, CDR2 YSLEER. V lost 0 bases and J lost 11, with 11 bases in between. The CDR3 nucleotides are TGCGCCAGCAGCCAAGAGGGAGTTCTTGCACCCCTCCACTTT. Translating gives CASSQEGVLAPLHF.

This clonotype has more than one count but fewer than ten. V usage is TRBV25-1 and J usage is TRBJ1-6; D ambiguous. Germline V gene sequence: CDR1 MGHDK, CDR2 SYGVNS. The length of the CDR3 is 13 residues. Trimming pared 0 bases from V and 10 bases from J, leaving 7 bases between. The CDR3 coding sequence is TGTGCCAGCAGTGAATATGGGCGATCACCCCTCCACTTT. Translation gives CASSEYGRSPLHF.

There are a few counts of this clonotype. This chain joins TRBV24-1 and TRBJ2-1; 7 bases match TRBD2. V trimming: 3 bases; J trimming: 0 bases; junction bases outside the gene matches: 1. The CDR3 consists of 15 residues. Germline-derived CDR1 and CDR2 are KGHDR and SFDVKD. CDR3 nucleotides: TGTGCCACCAGTGATCCTAGCGGCTCCTACAATGAGCAGTTCTTC. This encodes CATSDPSGSYNEQFF.

This chain's CDR3 is CASSYPTLGTDLTLAKNIQYF. The CDR3 nucleotides are TGTGCCAGCAGTTATCCCACCCTCGGGACAGATCTTACCCTAGCCAAAAACATTCAGTACTTC. The rearrangement uses TRBV6-2 or TRBV6-3 and TRBJ2-4, with 7 positions matching TRBD1. V lost 3 bases and J lost 0; bases outside the gene matches: 20. The CDR3 runs to 21 residues. Germline V gene sequence: CDR1 MNHEY, CDR2 SVGEGT.

In its sample, this clonotype ranks as medium-sized. The chain employs TRBV7-9 and TRBJ2-7; 7 bases map to TRBD2. Trimming cost V 2 bases and J 2 bases; bases outside gene matches: 3. The germline V gene has CDR1 SEHNR and CDR2 FQNEAQ (reference sequence). This CDR3 comprises 14 residues. The CDR3 sequence is CASSLTGGTYEQYF. CDR3 nucleotide sequence: TGTGCCAGCAGCTTAACCGGGGGGACCTACGAGCAGTACTTC.

This clonotype was found many times. This sequence joins TRBV5-1 and TRBJ1-3; no reliable D call. This CDR3 has 14 residues. The germline V and J ends were trimmed by 0 bases and 4 bases, with 8 bases remaining between them. CDR1 SGHRS and CDR2 YFSETQ come from the germline V gene. The chain's CDR3 is CASSLEGRGNTIYF. The CDR3 DNA follows: TGCGCCAGCAGCTTGGAGGGCCGCGGAAACACCATATATTTT. The whole variable domain, remainder taken from reference TRBV5-1 and TRBJ1-3, is KAGVTQTPRYLIKTRGQQVTLSCSPISGHRSVSWYQQTPGQGLQFLFEYFSETQRNKGNFPGRFSGRQFSNSRSEMNVSTLELGDSALYLCASSLEGRGNTIYFGEGSWLTVV.

The V call is TRBV4-1, the J call TRBJ1-1; 7 nucleotides agree with TRBD1. The CDR3 consists of 15 residues. V was clipped by 6 bases and J by 7 bases; unmatched bases: 14. Germline CDR1 is MGHRA and CDR2 is YSYEKL. The CDR3 region is CASRRGEGQTVEAFF. CDR3 in DNA: TGCGCCAGCAGAAGGGGTGAGGGACAGACAGTTGAAGCTTTCTTT.

This clonotype was counted only a few times. The rearrangement joins TRBV20-1 to TRBJ1-6; 7 bases fit TRBD1. CDR1 and CDR2 (germline): DFQATT, SNEGSKA (reference sequence). V lost 6 bases, J lost 9 bases, and 5 bases stayed unmatched. This CDR3 has 12 amino acids. The CDR3 coding sequence is TGCAGTGCCCGACAGGGTACTTCACCCCTCCACTTT. This sequence encodes CSARQGTSPLHF.

The J gene is TRBJ1-2, the V gene TRBV6-4; TRBD1 matches 7 bases. The CDR3 spans 16 residues. CDR1 is MRHNA and CDR2 is SNTAGT in the germline V gene. The V and J ends lost 0 bases and 3 bases, in that order; junction bases with no gene match: 7. The CDR3: CASSDSNRGLDYGYTF. Written as DNA, the CDR3 is TGTGCCAGCAGTGACTCGAATAGGGGGCTTGACTATGGCTACACCTTC.

The V call is TRBV5-6, the J call TRBJ2-1, with 7 nucleotides matching TRBD2. Germline CDR1 reads SGHDT; CDR2 reads YYEEEE. This CDR3 region has 15 residues. Germline trimming cut 0 bases from V and 7 bases from J; bases unmatched to any gene: 7. The CDR3 region is CASSLVGRSVNEQFF. The CDR3 DNA reads as TGTGCCAGCAGCTTGGTCGGGAGGAGTGTAAATGAGCAGTTCTTC. The whole variable domain, remainder taken from reference TRBV5-6 and TRBJ2-1, is DAGVTQSPTHLIKTRGQQVTLRCSPKSGHDTVSWYQQALGQGPQFIFQYYEEEERQRGNFPDRFSGHQFPNYSSELNVNALLLGDSALYLCASSLVGRSVNEQFFGPGTRLTVL.

This chain links TRBV7-8 with TRBJ1-4, with D possibly matching TRBD1 (6 bases). From germline, CDR1 is SGHVS and CDR2 FQNEAQ. Trimming stripped 1 base from V and 8 bases from J, with 14 bases between. CDR3 length: 15 amino acids. The CDR3: CASSLGRAGGEKLFF. Here the CDR3 DNA reads TGTGCCAGCAGCTTAGGTCGGGCGGGGGGCGAAAAACTGTTTTTT. Based on the CDR3 plus reference TRBV7-8 and TRBJ1-4, the full variable domain is GAGVSQSPRYKVAKRGQDVALRCDPISGHVSLFWYQQALGQGPEFLTYFQNEAQLDKSGLPSDRFFAERPEGSVSTLKIQRTQQEDSAVYLCASSLGRAGGEKLFFGSGTQLSVL.

This clonotype is judged medium-sized. The gene calls are TRBV2 and TRBJ2-1; 7 bases fit TRBD1. The CDR3 contains 15 residues. Looked up from germline, CDR1 is SNHLY and CDR2 is FYNNEI. J lost 5 bases, V lost 1 base, and 5 bases had no gene match. The CDR3, as DNA: TGTGCCAGCAGTGAAGGCAGGGGGATCGACAATGAGCAGTTCTTC. This translates into CASSEGRGIDNEQFF.

This clonotype was seen more than once but under ten times. For the CDR3, the DNA is TGCGCCAGCAGCTCGACAGGGGACTACGAGCAGTACTTC. Translating gives CASSSTGDYEQYF. This chain links TRBV5-1 with TRBJ2-7; 8 positions agree with TRBD1. The J segment lost 3 bases and the V segment lost 3 bases, leaving 2 bases of the junction unmatched. Germline CDR1 SGHRS, CDR2 YFSETQ. The CDR3 has 13 residues.

The rearrangement uses TRBV25-1 and TRBJ2-6; D remains unclear. The ends were cut back, 6 bases at V and 2 bases at J, with 5 bases in the middle. CDR3 size: 13 residues. Germline V gives CDR1 MGHDK, CDR2 SYGVNS. CDR3 in amino acids: CASSFPGANVLTF. The CDR3 DNA reads TGTGCCAGCAGCTTCCCTGGGGCCAACGTCCTGACTTTC.

J is TRBJ2-7 and V is TRBV2, with TRBD1 matching 10 bases. The germline V gene has CDR1 SNHLY and CDR2 FYNNEI. The CDR3 length is 15 residues. The trim removed 4 bases at V and 2 bases at J, leaving 5 bases unmatched. The CDR3 protein is CASSAFGTGAYEQYF. The CDR3 nucleotides read TGTGCCAGCAGTGCGTTTGGGACAGGGGCCTACGAGCAGTACTTC.